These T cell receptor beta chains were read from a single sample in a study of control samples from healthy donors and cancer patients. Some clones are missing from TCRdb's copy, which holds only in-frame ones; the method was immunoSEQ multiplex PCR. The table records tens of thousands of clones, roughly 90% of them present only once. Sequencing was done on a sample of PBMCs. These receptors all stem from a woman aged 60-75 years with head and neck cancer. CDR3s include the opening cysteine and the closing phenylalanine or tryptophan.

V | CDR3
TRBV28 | CASSLTGAGRQYF
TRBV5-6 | CASSVENSPLHF
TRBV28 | CASSRAALRAKNIQYF
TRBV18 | CASSPGQVSYNEQFF
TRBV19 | CASSIGLAGYYEQYF
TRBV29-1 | CSVETQGWGEKLFF
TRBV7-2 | CASSLGLAVSTDTQYF
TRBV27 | CASSLGQGLAKNIQYF
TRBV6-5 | CASIRASDQSQPQHF
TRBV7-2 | CASSLIGTGYLEQFF
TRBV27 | CASSLLRGYEQYF